This passage covers 5 T cell receptor beta chains from one sample sequenced in a study of shared clonotypes between healthy human individuals. Profiled with immunoSEQ multiplex PCR; TCRdb holds only in-frame clones, not every one. The sample contains about 1.1 million clones, approximately 77% of which appear only once. The sequenced sample was memory CD4+ T cells from PBMCs. Subset described: CD45RA-negative fraction. Receptors were obtained from a man aged 18-30 years in good health. Some clones in this sample may be carry-over from other donors' samples.

The rearrangement links TRBV2 to TRBJ2-7; TRBD1 agrees at 7 bases. The CDR3 totals 14 residues. V lost 8 bases, J lost 1 base, and 8 bases stayed unmatched. CDR1 and CDR2 (germline): SNHLY, FYNNEI. This chain's CDR3 is CASRHQDRSYEQYF. The CDR3 nucleotides are TGTGCCAGCCGCCATCAGGACAGGTCCTACGAGCAGTACTTC.

The chain uses TRBV2 and TRBJ2-7, with 8 bases that match TRBD2. After removal of 7 bases from V and 7 bases from J, the junction contained 9 bases not matched to a gene. The germline V gene encodes CDR1 SNHLY and CDR2 FYNNEI. This CDR3 contains 13 residues. CDR3 residues: CASTARGAGEQYF. CDR3 nucleotide sequence: TGTGCCAGCACCGCGCGGGGGGCCGGTGAGCAGTACTTC.

In its sample, this clone was seen a few times. The chain joins TRBV5-1 to TRBJ2-1; 10 bases align to TRBD2. The junction had 0 bases not matched to a gene; V was cut back by 2 bases and J by 1 base. Germline-derived CDR1 and CDR2 are SGHRS and YFSETQ. This CDR3 is built from 15 residues. The CDR3 region is CASSFSGRSYNEQFF. The CDR3 DNA is TGCGCCAGCAGCTTTAGCGGGAGGTCCTACAATGAGCAGTTCTTC.

Concerning this clone itself: Other DNA sequences from this sample encode an identical CDR3 as well. The rearrangement joins TRBV5-1 to TRBJ2-2; TRBD1 agrees at 8 bases. The J segment lost 4 bases and the V segment lost 3 bases, leaving 2 bases of the junction unmatched. The CDR3 totals 14 residues. CDR1 and CDR2 from the germline V gene are SGHRS and YFSETQ. In DNA form, the CDR3 reads TGCGCCAGCAGCTCTGGACAGGGCACCGGGGAGCTGTTTTTT. This sequence encodes CASSSGQGTGELFF.

The rearrangement links TRBV27 to TRBJ2-3; D is uncertain. V was shortened by 3 bases and J by 0 bases, with 16 bases between the two germline ends. The CDR3 covers 17 residues. From germline, CDR1 is MNHEY and CDR2 SMNVEV (reference sequence). As DNA, the CDR3 is TGTGCCAGCAGTTTTTGGGCAGGAAAGACTAGCACAGATACGCAGTATTTT. Translated: CASSFWAGKTSTDTQYF.